This T cell receptor (beta chain) emerged from a study of blood T cell repertoires in COVID-19. Background on the study: Sites across the United States, Italy and Spain contributed samples from acute and convalescent COVID-19. The analysed material was cDNA or gDNA that came from T cells, B-cell-depleted T cells, or PBMCs.

Libraries were prepared by immunoSEQ multiplex PCR; TCRdb keeps only in-frame clonotypes and omits some of them. Here the sample spans about 190,000 clones, approximately 90% being singletons. Germline V gene sequence: CDR1 DFQATT, CDR2 SNEGSKA (reference sequence). This CDR3 comprises 15 residues. The junction had 7 bases not matched to a gene; V was cut back by 3 bases and J by 3 bases. Sequencing was carried out using peripheral blood. This chain uses TRBV20-1 with TRBJ1-3; TRBD1 agrees at 8 bases. This clonotype originated in a human donor in a cohort sampled during active COVID-19. The CDR3 DNA sequence: TGCAGTGCTAGTGTTCCCGGGACAGGTGGAAACACCATATATTTT. It yields the protein CSASVPGTGGNTIYF.